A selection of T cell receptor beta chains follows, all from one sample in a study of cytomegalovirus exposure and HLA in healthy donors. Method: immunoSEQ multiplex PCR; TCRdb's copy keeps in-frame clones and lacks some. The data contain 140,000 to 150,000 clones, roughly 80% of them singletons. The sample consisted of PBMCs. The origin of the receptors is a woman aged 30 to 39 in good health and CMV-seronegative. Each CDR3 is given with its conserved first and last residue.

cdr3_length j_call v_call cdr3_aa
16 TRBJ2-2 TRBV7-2 CASSLLGVAGAGELFF
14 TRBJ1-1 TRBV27 CASSLDRGNTEAFF
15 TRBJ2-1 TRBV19 CASSIGTSGEIEQFF
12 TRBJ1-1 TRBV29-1 CSVRQGNTEAFF
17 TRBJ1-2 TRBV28 CASRSGTPYKTNYGYTF
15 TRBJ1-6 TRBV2 CASSELRPGNSPLHF
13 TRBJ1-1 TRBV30 CAWSGGWGTEAFF
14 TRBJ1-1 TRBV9 CASSTGQRNTEAFF
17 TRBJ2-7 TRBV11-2 CASSFTASSPSSYEQYF
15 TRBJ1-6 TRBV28 CASSVPTGHNSPLHF
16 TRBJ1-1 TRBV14 CASSQDPAGMNTEAFF
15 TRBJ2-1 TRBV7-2 CASSLAWRGYNEQFF
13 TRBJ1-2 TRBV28 CASSLQQNYGYTF
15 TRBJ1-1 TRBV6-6 CASSYPGQGNTEAFF
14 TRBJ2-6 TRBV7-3 CASSLLGGANVLTF
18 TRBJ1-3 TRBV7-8 CASSYSTGPSLPGNTIYF
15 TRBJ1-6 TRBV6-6 CASSFSVVRNSPLHF
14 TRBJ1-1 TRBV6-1 CASSEKAGWTEAFF
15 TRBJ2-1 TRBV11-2 CASSRWGGRYNEQFF
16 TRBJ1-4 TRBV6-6 CASSPGTQSTNEKLFF
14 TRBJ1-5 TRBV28 CASTPGREDQPQHF
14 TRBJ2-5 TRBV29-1 CSGLTQGQQETQYF
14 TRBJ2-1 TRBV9 CASSARDSYNEQFF
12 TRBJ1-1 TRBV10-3 CAISERAGEAFF
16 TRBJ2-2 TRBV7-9 CASSFSRTEPTGELFF
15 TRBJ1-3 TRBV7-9 CASSRDSFSGNTIYF
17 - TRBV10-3 CAIDNRGGQGKSYEQYF
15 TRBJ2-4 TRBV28 CAIGDPVGALDIQYF
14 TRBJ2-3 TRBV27 CASSRTSGGNTQYF
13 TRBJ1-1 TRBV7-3 CASSRGQNTEAFF
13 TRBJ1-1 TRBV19 CASNVRGYTEAFF
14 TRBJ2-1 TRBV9 CASSWDRGIDEQFF
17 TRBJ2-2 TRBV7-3 CASSPPPGQGNTGELFF
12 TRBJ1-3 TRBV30 CAWSPSGNTIYF
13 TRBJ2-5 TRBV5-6 CASSLGTQETQYF
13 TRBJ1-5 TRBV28 CASSLSGNQPQHF
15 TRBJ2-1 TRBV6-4 CASSVVGTGLDEQFF
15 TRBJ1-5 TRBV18 CASSPGGMSNQPQHF
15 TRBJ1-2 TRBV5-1 CASSSMVTARGGYTF
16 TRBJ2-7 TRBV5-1 CASSRVHGTGDYEQYF
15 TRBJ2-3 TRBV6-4 CASSETSGGADTQYF
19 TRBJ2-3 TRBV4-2 CASSQALSGGAGHTDTQYF
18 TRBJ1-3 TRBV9 CASSVHSGKGLTGNTIYF
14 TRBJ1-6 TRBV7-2 CASSLVGQNSPLHF
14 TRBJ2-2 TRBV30 CAWSVGGGTGELFF
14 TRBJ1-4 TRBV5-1 CASSVTGGVEKLFF
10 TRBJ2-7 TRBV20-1 CSASLYEQYF
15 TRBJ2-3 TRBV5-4 CASSLGLAGGDTQYF
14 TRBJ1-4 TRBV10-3 CAISDGRVNEKLFF